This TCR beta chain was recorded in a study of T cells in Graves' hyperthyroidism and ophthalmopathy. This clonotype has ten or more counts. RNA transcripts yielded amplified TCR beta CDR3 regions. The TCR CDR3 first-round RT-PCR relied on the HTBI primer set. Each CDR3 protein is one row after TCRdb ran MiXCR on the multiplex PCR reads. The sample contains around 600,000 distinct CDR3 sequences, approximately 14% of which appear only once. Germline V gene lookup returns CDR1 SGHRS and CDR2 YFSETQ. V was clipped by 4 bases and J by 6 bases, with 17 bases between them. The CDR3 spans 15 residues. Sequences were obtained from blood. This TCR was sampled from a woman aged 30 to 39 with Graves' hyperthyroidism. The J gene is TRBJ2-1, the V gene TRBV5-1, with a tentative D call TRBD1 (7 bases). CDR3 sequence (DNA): TGCGCCAGCAGCACGGAGGGACAGCCTACCAATGAGCAGTTCTTC. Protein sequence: CASSTEGQPTNEQFF.